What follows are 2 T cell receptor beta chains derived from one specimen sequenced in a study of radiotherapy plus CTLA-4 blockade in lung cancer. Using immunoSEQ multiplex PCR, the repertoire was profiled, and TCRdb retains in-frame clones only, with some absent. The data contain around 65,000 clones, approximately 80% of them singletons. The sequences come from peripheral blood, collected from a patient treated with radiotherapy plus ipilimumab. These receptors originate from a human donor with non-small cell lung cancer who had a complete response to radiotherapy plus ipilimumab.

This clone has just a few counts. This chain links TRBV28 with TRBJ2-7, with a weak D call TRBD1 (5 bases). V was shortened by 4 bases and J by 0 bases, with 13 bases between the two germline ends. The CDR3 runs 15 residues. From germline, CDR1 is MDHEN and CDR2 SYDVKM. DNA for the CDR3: TGTGCCAGCAGTTCACCCCCAGGGATCTCCTACGAGCAGTACGTC. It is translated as CASSSPPGISYEQYV.

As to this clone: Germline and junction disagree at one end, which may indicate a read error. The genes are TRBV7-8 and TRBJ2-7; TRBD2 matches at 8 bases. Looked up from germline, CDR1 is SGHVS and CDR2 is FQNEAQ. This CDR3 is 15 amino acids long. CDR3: CASSLAGGGRNELYF. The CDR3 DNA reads TGTGCCAGCAGCTTAGCAGGCGGGGGGCGAAACGAGCTGTACTTC.